This TCR beta chain is from a study of cytomegalovirus exposure and HLA in healthy donors. The study, taken as a whole, reports: Rarity held for most TCR sequences, but there were some public TCRs that occurred in many donors. Relative to equally common others, HLA-associated TCR beta chains showed greater clonal expansion in a later analysis.

This clone was seen more than once but under ten times. Its antigen is not identified. The PCR used 60 Vbeta and 13 Jbeta primers. Profiling relied on immunoSEQ multiplex PCR, and the TCRdb table lists in-frame clones only, not all of them. The data show roughly 110,000 clones, over 70% seen once. Trimming shortened V by 10 bases and J by 0 bases, and 17 bases separated the two germline ends. The CDR3 is 15 residues long. Germline CDR1 reads LNHDA; CDR2 reads SQIVND (reference sequence). The V and J genes are TRBV19 and TRBJ2-3, with D maybe TRBD2 (6 bases). The TCR was taken from a boy between 10 and 17 years old in good health and CMV-seronegative. Sequencing was carried out using PBMCs. The CDR3 spells CATQSPGVSTDTQYF. In DNA form, the CDR3 reads TGTGCCACCCAAAGTCCGGGGGTTAGCACAGATACGCAGTATTTT. Full variable domain (rest looked up from reference TRBV19 and TRBJ2-3): DGGITQSPKYLFRKEGQNVTLSCEQNLNHDAMYWYRQDPGQGLRLIYYSQIVNDFQKGDIAEGYSVSREKKESFPLTVTSAQKNPTAFYLCATQSPGVSTDTQYFGPGTRLTVL.